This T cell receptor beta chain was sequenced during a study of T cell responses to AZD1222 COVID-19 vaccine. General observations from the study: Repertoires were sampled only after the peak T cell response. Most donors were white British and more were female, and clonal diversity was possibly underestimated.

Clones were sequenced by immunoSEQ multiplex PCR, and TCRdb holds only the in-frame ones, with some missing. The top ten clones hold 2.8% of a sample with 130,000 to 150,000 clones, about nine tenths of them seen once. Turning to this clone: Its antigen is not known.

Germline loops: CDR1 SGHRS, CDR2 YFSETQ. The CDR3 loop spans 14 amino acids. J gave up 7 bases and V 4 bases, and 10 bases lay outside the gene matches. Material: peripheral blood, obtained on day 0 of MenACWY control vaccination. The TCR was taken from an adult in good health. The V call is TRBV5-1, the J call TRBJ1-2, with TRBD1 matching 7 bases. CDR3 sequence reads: CASSLGEGAFGYTF. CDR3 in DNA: TGCGCCAGCAGCCTAGGTGAGGGGGCCTTTGGCTACACCTTC.